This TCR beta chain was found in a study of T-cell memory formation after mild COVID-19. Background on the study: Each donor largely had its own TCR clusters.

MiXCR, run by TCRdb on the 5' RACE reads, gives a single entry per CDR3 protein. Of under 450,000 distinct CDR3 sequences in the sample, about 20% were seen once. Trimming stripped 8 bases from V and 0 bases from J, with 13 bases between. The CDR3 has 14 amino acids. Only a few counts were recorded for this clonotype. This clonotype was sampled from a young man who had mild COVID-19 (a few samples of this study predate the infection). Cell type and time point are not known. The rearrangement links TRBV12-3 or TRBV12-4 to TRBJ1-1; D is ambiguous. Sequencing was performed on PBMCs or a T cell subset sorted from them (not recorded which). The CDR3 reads CASAFGVVNTEAFF. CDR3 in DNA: TGTGCCAGCGCGTTTGGGGTAGTGAACACTGAAGCTTTCTTT.